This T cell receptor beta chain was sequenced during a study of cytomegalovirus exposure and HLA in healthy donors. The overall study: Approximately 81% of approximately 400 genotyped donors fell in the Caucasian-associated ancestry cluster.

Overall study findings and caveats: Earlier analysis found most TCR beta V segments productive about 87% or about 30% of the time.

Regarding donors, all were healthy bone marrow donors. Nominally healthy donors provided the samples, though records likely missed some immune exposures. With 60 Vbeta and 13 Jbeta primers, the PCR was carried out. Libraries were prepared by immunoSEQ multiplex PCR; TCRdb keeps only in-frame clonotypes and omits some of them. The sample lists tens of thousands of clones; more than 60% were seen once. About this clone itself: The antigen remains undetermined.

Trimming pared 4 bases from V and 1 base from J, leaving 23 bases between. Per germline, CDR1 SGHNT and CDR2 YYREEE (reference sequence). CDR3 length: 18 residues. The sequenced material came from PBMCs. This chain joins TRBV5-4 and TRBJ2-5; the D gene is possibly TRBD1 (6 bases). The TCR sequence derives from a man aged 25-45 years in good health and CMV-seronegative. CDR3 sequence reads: CASSPYRDKGVSQETQYF. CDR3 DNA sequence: TGTGCCAGCAGCCCGTACCGGGACAAGGGTGTCTCCCAAGAGACCCAGTACTTC.